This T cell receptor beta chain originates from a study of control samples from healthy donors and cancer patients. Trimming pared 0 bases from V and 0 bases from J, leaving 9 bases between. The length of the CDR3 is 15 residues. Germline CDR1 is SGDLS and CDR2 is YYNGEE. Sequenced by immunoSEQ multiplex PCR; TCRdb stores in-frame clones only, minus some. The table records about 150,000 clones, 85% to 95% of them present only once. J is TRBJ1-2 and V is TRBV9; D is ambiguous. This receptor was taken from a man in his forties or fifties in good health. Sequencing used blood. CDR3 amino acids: CASSVGGGSNYGYTF. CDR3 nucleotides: TGTGCCAGCAGCGTAGGAGGAGGGTCTAACTATGGCTACACCTTC.